The text below deals with one T cell receptor beta chain. This clone was detected only once. No cognate antigen has been identified for it. No much larger clone is present one base from it, and per-base qualities are unavailable. This specimen comes from a study of identifying expanded T cells in peripheral blood (dated by TCRdb to about 2019). Notes on the research overall: Separate aliquots of the same genomic DNA pool were sequenced to produce technical replicates, and four replicates were compared in pairs.

What the authors observed across the whole study: The binomial model flagged about 1.1 differentially abundant clones between technical replicates but 15 to 17 over about 2 weeks and 19 to 20 over around four weeks. Both the number of clones called differentially abundant and the false-positive rate were significantly reduced by the beta-binomial model across all healthy-donor time intervals. The authors expected biological variance in healthy repertoires might increase further over much longer intervals such as months to years. In all healthy donors, the variance in clone template counts between samples taken two weeks apart rose significantly as total template count increased.

TCRbeta CDR3 regions were profiled by bias-controlled multiplex PCR amplification of genomic DNA with the immunoSEQ Assay. The original pipeline was this. To quantify the absolute abundance of each unique TCRbeta CDR3 region, the sequences were collapsed and filtered. Two models were used to test differential abundance: a binomial model (Fisher-equivalent) and a beta-binomial model that adds time-dependent variance fitted from healthy donors. Clones with fewer than 5 combined templates were removed, and differential abundance was called for clones with a Benjamini-Hochberg FDR below 0.01. Using the form v = (b*log(k)+a)^2, the beta-binomial variance was modeled as a function of the total template count across the two samples. TCRdb took this table from immuneACCESS and kept in-frame rearrangements with V and J called. Such tables lack part of the clones; where checked against another copy, unresolved V genes explain under half of the gap, and the rest is unexplained. From that table come the V and J calls and clone size; the DNA was used to work out D and trimming. Here the sample has about 78,000 clones; just under 85% occur a single time. The ten largest clones take up more than 15% of the sample.

No immune events, such as infections, were documented for the healthy donors during the collection period. Healthy-donor blood repertoires served as a training cohort to calibrate time-dependent variance in a beta-binomial model of T-cell clone differential abundance. The training cohort was composed of roughly 10 healthy donors, 3 female and 7 male. An age range of about 29 to 70 years, with an average of roughly 40 years, was recorded for the donors. Obtained from a commercial supplier, whole blood was collected from each healthy donor at three time points set two weeks apart. For immunosequencing, genomic DNA was extracted from whole blood that had not been sorted. There are 12 amino acids in the CDR3, from cysteine to phenylalanine inclusive. The DNA shown is the 36-base CDR3, in frame from base 1. The germline V gene (reference sequence) yields GTSNPN for CDR1 and SVGIG for CDR2. V was cut back by 7 bases and J by 7 bases, leaving a gap of 14 bases between them.

What was sequenced was blood. The chain couples TRBV30 to TRBJ2-1; matching of 7 bases hints at TRBD1 as the D gene. This receptor was identified in a person between 18 and 75 years old in good health. The sequenced DNA is TGTGCCTCCAGGGGGGACCTAAATGAGCAGTTCTTC. Its coded protein is CASRGDLNEQFF.